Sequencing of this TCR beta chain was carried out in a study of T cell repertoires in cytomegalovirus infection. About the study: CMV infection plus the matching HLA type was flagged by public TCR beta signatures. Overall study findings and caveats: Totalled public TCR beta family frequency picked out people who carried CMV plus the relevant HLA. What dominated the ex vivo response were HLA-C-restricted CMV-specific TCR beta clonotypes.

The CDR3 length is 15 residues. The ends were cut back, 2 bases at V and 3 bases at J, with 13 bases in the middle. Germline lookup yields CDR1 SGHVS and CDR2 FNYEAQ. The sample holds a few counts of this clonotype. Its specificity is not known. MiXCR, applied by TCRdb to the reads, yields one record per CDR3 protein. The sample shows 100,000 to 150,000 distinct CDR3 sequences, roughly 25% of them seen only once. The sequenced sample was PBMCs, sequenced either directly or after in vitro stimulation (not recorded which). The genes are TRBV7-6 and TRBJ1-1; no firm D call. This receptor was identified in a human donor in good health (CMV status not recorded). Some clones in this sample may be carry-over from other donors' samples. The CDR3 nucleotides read TGTGCCAGCAGCTTATTCACGGGGAGGGACACTGAAGCTTTCTTT. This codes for CASSLFTGRDTEAFF. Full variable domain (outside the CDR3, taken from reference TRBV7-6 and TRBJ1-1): GAGVSQSPRYKVTKRGQDVALRCDPISGHVSLYWYRQALGQGPEFLTYFNYEAQQDKSGLPNDRFSAERPEGSISTLTIQRTEQRDSAMYRCASSLFTGRDTEAFFGQGTRLTVV.